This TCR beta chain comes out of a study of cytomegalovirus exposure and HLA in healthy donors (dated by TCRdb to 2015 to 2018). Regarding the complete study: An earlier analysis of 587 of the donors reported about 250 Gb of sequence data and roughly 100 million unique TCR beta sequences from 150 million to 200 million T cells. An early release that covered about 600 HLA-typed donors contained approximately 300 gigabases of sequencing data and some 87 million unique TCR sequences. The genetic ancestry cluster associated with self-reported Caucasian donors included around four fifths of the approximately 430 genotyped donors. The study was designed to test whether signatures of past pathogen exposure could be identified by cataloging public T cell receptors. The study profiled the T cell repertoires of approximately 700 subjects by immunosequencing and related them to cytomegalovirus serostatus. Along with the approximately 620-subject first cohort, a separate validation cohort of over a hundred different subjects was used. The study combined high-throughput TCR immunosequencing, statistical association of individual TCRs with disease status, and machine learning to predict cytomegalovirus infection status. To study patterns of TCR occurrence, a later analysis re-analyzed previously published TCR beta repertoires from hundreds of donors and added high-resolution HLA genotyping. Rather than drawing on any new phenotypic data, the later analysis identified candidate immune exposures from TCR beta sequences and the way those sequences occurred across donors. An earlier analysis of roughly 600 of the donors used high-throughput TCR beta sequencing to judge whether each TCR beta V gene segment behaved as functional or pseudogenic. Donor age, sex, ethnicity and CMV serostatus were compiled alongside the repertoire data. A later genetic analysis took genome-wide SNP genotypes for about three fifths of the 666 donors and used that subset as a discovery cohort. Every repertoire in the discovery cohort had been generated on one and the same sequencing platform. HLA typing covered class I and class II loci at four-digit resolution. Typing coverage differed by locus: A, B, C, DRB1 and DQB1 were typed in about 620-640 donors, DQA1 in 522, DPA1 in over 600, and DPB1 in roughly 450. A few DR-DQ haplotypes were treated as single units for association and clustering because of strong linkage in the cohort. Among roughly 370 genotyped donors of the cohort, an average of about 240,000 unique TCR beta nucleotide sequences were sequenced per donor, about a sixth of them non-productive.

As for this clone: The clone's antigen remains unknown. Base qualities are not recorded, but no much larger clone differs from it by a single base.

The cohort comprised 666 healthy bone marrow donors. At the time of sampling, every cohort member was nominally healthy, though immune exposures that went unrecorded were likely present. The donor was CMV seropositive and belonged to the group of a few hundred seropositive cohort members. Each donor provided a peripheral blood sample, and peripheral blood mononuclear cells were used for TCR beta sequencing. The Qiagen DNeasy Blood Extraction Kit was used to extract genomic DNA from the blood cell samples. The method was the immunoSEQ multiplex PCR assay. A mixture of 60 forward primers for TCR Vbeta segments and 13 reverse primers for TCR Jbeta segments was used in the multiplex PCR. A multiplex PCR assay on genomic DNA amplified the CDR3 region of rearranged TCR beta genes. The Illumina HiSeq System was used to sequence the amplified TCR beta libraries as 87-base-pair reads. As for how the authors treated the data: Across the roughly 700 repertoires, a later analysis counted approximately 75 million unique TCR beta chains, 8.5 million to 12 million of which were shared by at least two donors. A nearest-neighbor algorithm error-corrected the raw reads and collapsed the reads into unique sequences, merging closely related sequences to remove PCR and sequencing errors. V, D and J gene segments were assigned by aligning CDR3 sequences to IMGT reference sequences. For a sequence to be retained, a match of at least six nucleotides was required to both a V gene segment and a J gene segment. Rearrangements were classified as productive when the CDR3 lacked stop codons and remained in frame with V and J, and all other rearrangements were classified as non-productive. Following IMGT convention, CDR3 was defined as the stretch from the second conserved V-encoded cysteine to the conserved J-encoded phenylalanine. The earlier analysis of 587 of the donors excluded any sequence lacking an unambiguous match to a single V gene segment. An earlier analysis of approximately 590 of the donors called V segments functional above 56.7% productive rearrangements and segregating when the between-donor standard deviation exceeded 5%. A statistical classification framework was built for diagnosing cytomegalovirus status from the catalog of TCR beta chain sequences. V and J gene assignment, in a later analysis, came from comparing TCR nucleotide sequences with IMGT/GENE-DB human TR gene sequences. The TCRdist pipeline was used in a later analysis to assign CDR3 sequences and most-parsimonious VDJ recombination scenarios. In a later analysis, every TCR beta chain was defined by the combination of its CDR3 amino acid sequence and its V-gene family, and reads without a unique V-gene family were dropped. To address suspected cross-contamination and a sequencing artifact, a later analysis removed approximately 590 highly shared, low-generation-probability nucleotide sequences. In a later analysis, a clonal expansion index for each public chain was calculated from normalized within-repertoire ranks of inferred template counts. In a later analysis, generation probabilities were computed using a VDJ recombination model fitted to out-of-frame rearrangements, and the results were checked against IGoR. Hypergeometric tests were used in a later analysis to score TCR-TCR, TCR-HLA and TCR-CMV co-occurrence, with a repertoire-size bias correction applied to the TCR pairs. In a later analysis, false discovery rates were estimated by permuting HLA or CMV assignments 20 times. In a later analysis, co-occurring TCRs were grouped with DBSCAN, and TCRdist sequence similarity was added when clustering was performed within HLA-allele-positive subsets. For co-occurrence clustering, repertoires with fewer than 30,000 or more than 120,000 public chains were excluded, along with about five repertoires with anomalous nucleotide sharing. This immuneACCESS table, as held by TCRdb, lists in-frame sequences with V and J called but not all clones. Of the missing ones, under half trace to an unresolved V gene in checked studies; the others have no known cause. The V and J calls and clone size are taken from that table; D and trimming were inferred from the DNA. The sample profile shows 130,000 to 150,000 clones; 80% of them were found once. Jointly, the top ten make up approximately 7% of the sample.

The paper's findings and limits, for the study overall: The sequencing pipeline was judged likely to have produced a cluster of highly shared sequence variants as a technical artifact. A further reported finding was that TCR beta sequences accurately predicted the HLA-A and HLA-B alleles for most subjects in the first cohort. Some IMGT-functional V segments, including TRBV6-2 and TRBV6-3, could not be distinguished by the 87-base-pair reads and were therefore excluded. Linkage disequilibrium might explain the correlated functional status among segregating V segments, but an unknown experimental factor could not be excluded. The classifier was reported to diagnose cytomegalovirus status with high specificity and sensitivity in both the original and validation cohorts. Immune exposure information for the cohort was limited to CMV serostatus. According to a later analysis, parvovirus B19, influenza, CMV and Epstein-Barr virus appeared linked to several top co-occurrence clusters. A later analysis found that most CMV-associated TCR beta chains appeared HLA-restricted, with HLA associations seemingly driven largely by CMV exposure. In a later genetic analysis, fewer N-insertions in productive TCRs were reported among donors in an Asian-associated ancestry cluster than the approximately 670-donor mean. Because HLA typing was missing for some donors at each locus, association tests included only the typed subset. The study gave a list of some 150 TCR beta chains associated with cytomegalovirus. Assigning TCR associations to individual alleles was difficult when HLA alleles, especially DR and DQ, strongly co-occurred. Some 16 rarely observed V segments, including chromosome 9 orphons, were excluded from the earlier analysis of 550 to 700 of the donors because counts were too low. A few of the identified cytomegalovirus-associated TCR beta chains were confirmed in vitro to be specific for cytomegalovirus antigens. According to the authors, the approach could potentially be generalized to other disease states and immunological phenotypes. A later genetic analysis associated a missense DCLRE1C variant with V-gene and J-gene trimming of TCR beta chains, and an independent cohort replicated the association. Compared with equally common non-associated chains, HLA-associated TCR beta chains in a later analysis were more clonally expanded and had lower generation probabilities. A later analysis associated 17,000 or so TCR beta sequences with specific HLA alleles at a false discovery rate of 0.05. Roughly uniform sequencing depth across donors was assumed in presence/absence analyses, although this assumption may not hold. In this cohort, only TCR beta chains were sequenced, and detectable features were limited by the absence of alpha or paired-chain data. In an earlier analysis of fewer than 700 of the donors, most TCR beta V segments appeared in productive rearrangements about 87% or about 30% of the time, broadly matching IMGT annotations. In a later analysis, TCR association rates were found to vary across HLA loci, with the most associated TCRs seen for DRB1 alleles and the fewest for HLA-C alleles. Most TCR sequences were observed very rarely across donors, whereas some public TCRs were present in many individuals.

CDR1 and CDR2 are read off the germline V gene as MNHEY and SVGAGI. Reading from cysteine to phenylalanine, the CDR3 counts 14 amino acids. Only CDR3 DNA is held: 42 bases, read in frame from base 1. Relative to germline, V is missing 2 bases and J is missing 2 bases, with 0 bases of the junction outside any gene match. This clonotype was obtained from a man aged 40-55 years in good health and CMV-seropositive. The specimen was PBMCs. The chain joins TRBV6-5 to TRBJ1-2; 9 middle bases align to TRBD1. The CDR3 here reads CASSYGTGNYGYTF. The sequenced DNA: TGTGCCAGCAGTTACGGGACAGGGAACTATGGCTACACCTTC.